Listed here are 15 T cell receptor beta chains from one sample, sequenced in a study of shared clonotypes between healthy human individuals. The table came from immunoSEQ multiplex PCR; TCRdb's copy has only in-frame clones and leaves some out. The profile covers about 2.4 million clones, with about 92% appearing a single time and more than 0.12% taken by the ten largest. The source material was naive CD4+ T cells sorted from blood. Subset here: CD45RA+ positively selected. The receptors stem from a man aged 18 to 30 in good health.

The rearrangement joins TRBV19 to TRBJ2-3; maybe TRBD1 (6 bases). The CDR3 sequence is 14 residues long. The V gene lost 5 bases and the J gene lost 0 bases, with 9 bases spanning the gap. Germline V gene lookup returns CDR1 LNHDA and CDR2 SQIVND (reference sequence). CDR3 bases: TGTGCCAGTAGTCCCACAGGGAGCACAGATACGCAGTATTTT. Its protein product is CASSPTGSTDTQYF.

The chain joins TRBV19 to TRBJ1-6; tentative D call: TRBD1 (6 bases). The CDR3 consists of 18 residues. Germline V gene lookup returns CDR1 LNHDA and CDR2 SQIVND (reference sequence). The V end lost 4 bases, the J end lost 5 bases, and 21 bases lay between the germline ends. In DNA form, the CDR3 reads TGTGCCAGTAGTAAAGGGGGGGGCACAAGAAGCCATAATTCACCCCTCCACTTT. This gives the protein CASSKGGGTRSHNSPLHF.

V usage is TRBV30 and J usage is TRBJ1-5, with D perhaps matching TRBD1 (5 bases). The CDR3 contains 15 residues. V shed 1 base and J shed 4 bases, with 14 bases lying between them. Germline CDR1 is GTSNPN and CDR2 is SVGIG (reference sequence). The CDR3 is CAWSAGDRTNQPQHF. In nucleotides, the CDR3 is TGTGCCTGGAGTGCAGGAGACAGAACTAATCAGCCCCAGCATTTT.

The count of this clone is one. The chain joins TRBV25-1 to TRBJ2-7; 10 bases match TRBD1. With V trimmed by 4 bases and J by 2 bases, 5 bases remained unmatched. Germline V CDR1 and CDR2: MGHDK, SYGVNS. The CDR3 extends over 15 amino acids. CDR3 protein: CASSVSTGGPYEQYF. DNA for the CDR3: TGTGCCAGCAGTGTTTCGACAGGGGGCCCCTACGAGCAGTACTTC.

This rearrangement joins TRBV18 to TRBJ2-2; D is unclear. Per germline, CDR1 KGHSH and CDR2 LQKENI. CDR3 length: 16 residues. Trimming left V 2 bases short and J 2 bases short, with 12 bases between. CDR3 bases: TGTGCCAGCTCACCAATTTCGGAAAGAAACACCGGGGAGCTGTTTTTT. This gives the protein CASSPISERNTGELFF. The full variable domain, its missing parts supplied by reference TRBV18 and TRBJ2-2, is NAGVMQNPRHLVRRRGQEARLRCSPMKGHSHVYWYRQLPEEGLKFMVYLQKENIIDESGMPKERFSAEFPKEGPSILRIQQVVRGDSAAYFCASSPISERNTGELFFGEGSRLTVL.

The CDR3 is CASSHGQGPRHEKLFF. The CDR3 DNA reads TGCGCCAGCAGCCATGGACAGGGGCCCCGTCACGAAAAACTGTTTTTT. The chain recombines TRBV4-3 with TRBJ1-4; 9 nucleotides match TRBD1. Germline V lookup: CDR1 LGHNA, CDR2 YSLEER. V was pared by 3 bases and J by 8 bases, with 10 bases of the junction left unmatched. CDR3 length: 16 amino acids.

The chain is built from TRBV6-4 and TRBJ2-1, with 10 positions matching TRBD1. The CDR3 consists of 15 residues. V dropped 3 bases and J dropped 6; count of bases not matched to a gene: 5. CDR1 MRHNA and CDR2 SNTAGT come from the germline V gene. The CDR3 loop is CASSELWTGGNEQFF. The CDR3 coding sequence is TGTGCCAGCAGTGAACTTTGGACAGGGGGCAATGAGCAGTTCTTC.

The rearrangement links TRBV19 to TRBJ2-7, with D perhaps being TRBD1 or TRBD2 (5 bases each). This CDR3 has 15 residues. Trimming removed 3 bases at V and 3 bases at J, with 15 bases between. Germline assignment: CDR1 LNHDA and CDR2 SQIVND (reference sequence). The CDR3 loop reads CASSIQGRKRYEQYF. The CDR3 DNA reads TGTGCCAGTAGTATCCAGGGACGGAAACGCTACGAGCAGTACTTC.

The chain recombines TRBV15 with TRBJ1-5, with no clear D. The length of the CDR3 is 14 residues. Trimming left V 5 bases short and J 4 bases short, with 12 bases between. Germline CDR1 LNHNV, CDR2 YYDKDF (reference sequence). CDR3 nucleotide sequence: TGTGCCACCAGCGGGGAGCCCCAAAATCAGCCCCAGCATTTT. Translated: CATSGEPQNQPQHF.

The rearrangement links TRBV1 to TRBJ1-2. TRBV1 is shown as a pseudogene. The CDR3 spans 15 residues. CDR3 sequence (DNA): TGCACCAGCAGCCAAGTACCTGAGGGGTACTATGGCTACACCTTC. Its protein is CTSSQVPEGYYGYTF.

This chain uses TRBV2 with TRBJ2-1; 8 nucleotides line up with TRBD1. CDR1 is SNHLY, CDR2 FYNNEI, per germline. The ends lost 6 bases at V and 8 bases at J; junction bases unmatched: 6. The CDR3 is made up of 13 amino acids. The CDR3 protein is CASRNGQGDEQFF. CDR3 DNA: TGTGCCAGCAGGAACGGACAGGGCGATGAGCAGTTCTTC.

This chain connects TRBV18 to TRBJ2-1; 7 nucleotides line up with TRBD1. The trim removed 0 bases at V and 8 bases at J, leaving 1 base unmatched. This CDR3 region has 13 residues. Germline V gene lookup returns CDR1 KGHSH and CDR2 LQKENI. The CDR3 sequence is CASSPPGTDEQFF. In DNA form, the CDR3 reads TGTGCCAGCTCACCACCAGGGACAGATGAGCAGTTCTTC.

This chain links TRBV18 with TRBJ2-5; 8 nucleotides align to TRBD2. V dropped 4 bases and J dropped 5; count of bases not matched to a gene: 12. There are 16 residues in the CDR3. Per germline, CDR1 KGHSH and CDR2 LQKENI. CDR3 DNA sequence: TGTGCCAGCTCACGCTTCTTACGGGGGGGCCCGGAGACCCAGTACTTC. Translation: CASSRFLRGGPETQYF.

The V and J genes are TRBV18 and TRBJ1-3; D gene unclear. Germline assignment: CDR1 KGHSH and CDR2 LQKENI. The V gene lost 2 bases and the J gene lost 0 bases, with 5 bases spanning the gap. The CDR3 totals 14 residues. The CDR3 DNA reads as TGTGCCAGCTCACCAAACTACTCTGGAAACACCATATATTTT. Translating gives CASSPNYSGNTIYF.

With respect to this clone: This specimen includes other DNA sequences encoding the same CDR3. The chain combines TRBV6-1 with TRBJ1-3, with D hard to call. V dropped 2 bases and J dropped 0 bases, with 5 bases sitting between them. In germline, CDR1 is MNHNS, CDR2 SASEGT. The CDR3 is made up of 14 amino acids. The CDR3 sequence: CASSESGSGNTIYF. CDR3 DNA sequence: TGTGCCAGCAGTGAATCAGGCTCTGGAAACACCATATATTTT.